The 25 T cell receptor beta chains below come from one sample, sequenced in a study of cytomegalovirus exposure and HLA in healthy donors (dated by TCRdb to about 2017). The library came from the immunoSEQ multiplex PCR assay. TCRdb stores this immuneACCESS table with in-frame sequences only. Part of the clones is absent; in the studies checked, under half of the shortfall reflects unresolved V genes, and no reason is known for the rest. Present in this sample are roughly 150,000 clones, roughly nine tenths of which were seen just once. In total, the top ten clones hold approximately 10% of the sample. Sequenced: PBMCs. All receptors come from a woman younger than 35 in good health and CMV-seropositive.

This chain links TRBV6-1 with TRBJ2-7; possible D gene TRBD1, 6 bases. Germline V gene lookup returns CDR1 MNHNS and CDR2 SASEGT. This CDR3 has 15 amino acids. The germline V and J ends were trimmed by 7 bases and 2 bases, with 18 bases remaining between them. CDR3 protein: CASTAHFTGPYEQYF. The DNA of the CDR3 is TGTGCCAGCACCGCACACTTCACAGGGCCCTACGAGCAGTACTTC.

The chain uses TRBV28 and TRBJ1-5, with a tentative D call TRBD1 (6 bases). CDR1 is MDHEN, CDR2 SYDVKM, per germline. V shed 4 bases and J shed 3 bases, with 7 bases lying between them. This CDR3 has 13 residues. The CDR3 nucleotides are TGTGCCAGCAGTTGGGACACCAATCAGCCCCAGCATTTT. Translating it yields CASSWDTNQPQHF.

The chain links TRBV30 to TRBJ2-7, with 7 bases identical to TRBD1. The CDR3 extends over 13 amino acids. V shed 2 bases and J 2 bases; nucleotides not matched to a gene: 3. Germline assignment: CDR1 GTSNPN and CDR2 SVGIG (reference sequence). CDR3 in amino acids: CAWSYGTAYEQYF. CDR3 nucleotides: TGTGCCTGGAGTTATGGGACAGCCTACGAGCAGTACTTC.

The chain joins TRBV30 to TRBJ2-7; TRBD2 aligns across 9 bases. The germline gives CDR1 GTSNPN, CDR2 SVGIG (reference sequence). The V segment lost 3 bases and the J segment 10 bases; nucleotides outside the gene matches: 19. The CDR3 extends over 16 amino acids. The CDR3 sequence is CAWRGPGGRAGGLQYF. In DNA, the CDR3 is TGTGCCTGGAGGGGCCCGGGAGGAAGAGCGGGAGGTCTTCAGTACTTC. Together with reference TRBV30 and TRBJ2-7, the CDR3 gives the full variable domain: SQTIHQWPATLVQPVGSPLSLECTVEGTSNPNLYWYRQAAGRGLQLLFYSVGIGQISSEVPQNLSASRPQDRQFILSSKKLLLSDSGFYLCAWRGPGGRAGGLQYFGPGTRLTVT.

The chain carries TRBV7-9 and TRBJ1-1, with 7 bases matching TRBD1. This CDR3 has 14 residues. The trim removed 7 bases at V and 1 base at J, leaving 6 bases unmatched. Per the germline V gene, CDR1 is SEHNR and CDR2 is FQNEAQ (reference sequence). The CDR3 is CASTVDRENTEAFF. The CDR3 DNA sequence: TGTGCCAGCACCGTAGACAGGGAGAACACTGAAGCTTTCTTT.

The chain links TRBV28 to TRBJ2-7, with D possibly TRBD2 on 6 matching bases. The length of the CDR3 is 14 residues. The germline V and J ends were trimmed by 2 bases and 5 bases, with 13 bases remaining between them. Germline V gene data show CDR1 as MDHEN and CDR2 as SYDVKM. The CDR3 DNA follows: TGTGCCAGCAGTTTAGGTCCGGACTACAACGAGCAGTACTTC. This sequence encodes CASSLGPDYNEQYF.

The chain employs TRBV9 and TRBJ2-1; no clear D gene. The CDR3 is 12 amino acids. Per the germline V gene, CDR1 is SGDLS and CDR2 is YYNGEE. V was trimmed by 2 bases and J by 8 bases, leaving 8 bases between them. The CDR3 protein is CASSVRGYEQFF. CDR3 sequence (DNA): TGTGCCAGCAGCGTCAGAGGCTATGAGCAGTTCTTC.

This clone is medium-sized in the sample. The rearrangement links TRBV6-4 to TRBJ2-2, with D possibly being TRBD2 (5 bases). CDR3 length: 13 amino acids. Trimming shortened V by 2 bases and J by 4 bases, and 5 bases separated the two germline ends. The germline CDR1 and CDR2 sequences are MRHNA and SNTAGT. For the CDR3, the DNA is TGTGCCAGCAGTGACGGGAGCACCGGGGAGCTGTTTTTT. Its protein product is CASSDGSTGELFF.

This chain connects TRBV21-1 to TRBJ2-4; the table assigns TRBD2, which was not confirmed against the DNA. TRBV21-1 is shown as a pseudogene. The CDR3 is 20 amino acids. The CDR3 nucleotides read TGTGCCAGCAGCAAGATTCCGGGACTAGCGGGAGTTGGTGCCAAAAACATTCAGTACTTC. It encodes CASSKIPGLAGVGAKNIQYF.

This clone was picked up one time. The rearrangement joins TRBV2 to TRBJ1-1, with D hard to call. CDR1 and CDR2 (germline): SNHLY, FYNNEI. Trimming removed 7 bases at V and 1 base at J, with 10 bases between. The CDR3 has 13 amino acids. The CDR3 bases are TGTGCCAGCATTTACCGGGAGAACACTGAAGCTTTCTTT. This sequence encodes CASIYRENTEAFF. The variable domain in full, with the rest retrieved from reference TRBV2 and TRBJ1-1, is EPEVTQTPSHQVTQMGQEVILRCVPISNHLYFYWYRQILGQKVEFLVSFYNNEISEKSEIFDDQFSVERPDGSNFTLKIRSTKLEDSAMYFCASIYRENTEAFFGQGTRLTVV.

This chain uses TRBV30 with TRBJ1-5; D is unclear. Germline CDR1 is GTSNPN and CDR2 is SVGIG (reference sequence). The CDR3 runs 15 residues. Between the trimmed V and J ends, which lost 5 bases and 9 bases, there was a span of 23 bases. The CDR3: CAWAVDSAPGLPQHF. CDR3 coding DNA: TGTGCCTGGGCAGTCGACTCAGCCCCCGGTCTGCCCCAGCATTTT.

In its sample, this clone was seen a few times. The chain has TRBV4-2 and TRBJ2-7, with D maybe TRBD2 (6 bases). The germline V and J ends were trimmed by 0 bases and 6 bases, with 12 bases remaining between them. This CDR3 contains 14 residues. The V gene's germline CDR1 is LGHNA and CDR2 YNFKEQ. As DNA, the CDR3 is TGTGCCAGCAGCCAAGATGTCAGACTAGGCGAGCAGTACTTC. This translates into CASSQDVRLGEQYF.

CDR3 protein: CASSRLAGAYEQYF. The CDR3 bases are TGTGCCAGTAGTAGACTAGCGGGTGCTTACGAGCAGTACTTC. The gene calls are TRBV19 and TRBJ2-7; the match to TRBD2 covers 10 bases. V gave up 4 bases and J gave up 4 bases; unmatched junction bases: 4. The CDR3 covers 14 residues. Germline V gives CDR1 LNHDA, CDR2 SQIVND (reference sequence).

The rearrangement uses TRBV25-1 and TRBJ2-3; D unresolved. Trimming took 4 bases from V and 4 from J, leaving 15 bases between them. This CDR3 comprises 15 residues. CDR1 and CDR2 (germline): MGHDK, SYGVNS. The CDR3 DNA sequence: TGTGCCAGCAGTGCATTGTCCGGGTATGCAGATACGCAGTATTTT. Protein product: CASSALSGYADTQYF.

This rearrangement joins TRBV19 to TRBJ2-7, with TRBD2 identical over 7 bases. This CDR3 has 13 residues. Looked up from germline, CDR1 is LNHDA and CDR2 is SQIVND (reference sequence). V lost 5 bases, J lost 5 bases, and 6 bases stayed unmatched. CDR3 DNA sequence: TGTGCCAGTAGTCACGGACTAGGGGACGAGCAGTACTTC. Translated, it gives CASSHGLGDEQYF.

V usage is TRBV19 and J usage is TRBJ2-7, with 7 nucleotides matching TRBD2. J was trimmed by 2 bases and V by 4 bases; bases with no gene match: 8. Germline CDR1 and CDR2: LNHDA and SQIVND (reference sequence). This CDR3 is built from 15 residues. The CDR3 DNA is TGTGCCAGTAGTACTCTACGGGAGGCTACCTACGAGCAGTACTTC. The encoded protein is CASSTLREATYEQYF. Supplemented by reference TRBV19 and TRBJ2-7, the full variable domain reads DGGITQSPKYLFRKEGQNVTLSCEQNLNHDAMYWYRQDPGQGLRLIYYSQIVNDFQKGDIAEGYSVSREKKESFPLTVTSAQKNPTAFYLCASSTLREATYEQYFGPGTRLTVT.

This clone was seen a handful of times. The rearrangement joins TRBV5-4 to TRBJ2-1, with no clear D. This CDR3 comprises 16 residues. The V gene's germline CDR1 is SGHNT and CDR2 YYREEE (reference sequence). V lost 4 bases to trimming and J lost 0 bases, with 14 bases between them. The CDR3 nucleotides read TGTGCCAGCAGCGCGCCCAAAGCCTACTCCTACAATGAGCAGTTCTTC. Translation: CASSAPKAYSYNEQFF.

The CDR3 bases are TGTGCCAGCTCACGGGGGGAAGAGACCCAGTACTTC. This encodes CASSRGEETQYF. The chain employs TRBV18 and TRBJ2-5, with a possible D match to TRBD2 (6 bases). Germline assignment: CDR1 KGHSH and CDR2 LQKENI. V gave up 4 bases and J gave up 3 bases, with 6 bases separating them. The CDR3 runs 12 residues.

The CDR3 DNA reads as TGTGCCAGCAGCAGGGGCTGGGCTGGCTACACCTTC. Amino acids: CASSRGWAGYTF. J is TRBJ1-2 and V is TRBV11-3, with D possibly being TRBD1 (5 bases). This CDR3 contains 12 residues. CDR1 SGHNT and CDR2 YENEEA come from the germline V gene. Trimming left V 5 bases short and J 7 bases short, with 11 bases between.

The genes are TRBV1 and TRBJ2-1; TRBD2 is the table's D call and was not checked against the DNA. TRBV1 is listed as a pseudogene. This CDR3 spans 14 amino acids. The chain's CDR3 is CTSSQQPASDEQFF. The CDR3, as DNA: TGCACCAGCAGCCAACAGCCGGCTAGCGATGAGCAGTTCTTC.

The gene calls are TRBV5-6 and TRBJ2-1, with D hard to call. Trimming removed 0 bases at V and 9 bases at J, with 7 bases between. Per the germline V gene, CDR1 is SGHDT and CDR2 is YYEEEE. This CDR3 has 12 residues. The CDR3, as DNA: TGTGCCAGCAGCTTGGTGGCTTCTGAGCAGTTCTTC. This translates into CASSLVASEQFF.

CDR3 in DNA: TGTGCCAGCAGCTTGGCCTTGGGGAGATATCAGCCCCAGCATTTT. This translates into CASSLALGRYQPQHF. V and J are TRBV5-8 and TRBJ1-5; D is unclear. The ends were cut back, 0 bases at V and 5 bases at J, with 12 bases in the middle. Germline CDR1 SGHTS, CDR2 YDEGEE. The CDR3 spans 15 residues.

This clone has only a few counts. This chain links TRBV19 with TRBJ2-1; D is unclear. CDR1 and CDR2 from the germline V gene are LNHDA and SQIVND (reference sequence). CDR3 length: 11 amino acids. Trimming took off 7 bases at V and 6 bases at J, with 7 bases between the two ends. The CDR3 loop reads CASMQVNEQFF. In nucleotides, the CDR3 is TGTGCCAGTATGCAGGTCAATGAGCAGTTCTTC.

The gene calls are TRBV5-1 and TRBJ2-7; weak D call: TRBD1 (6 bases). V dropped 4 bases and J dropped 2 bases, with 16 bases sitting between them. This CDR3 has 15 residues. Germline CDR1 SGHRS, CDR2 YFSETQ. The CDR3 nucleotides read TGCGCCAGCAGCCCCTCGCAAGGGGGACCCTACGAGCAGTACTTC. This encodes CASSPSQGGPYEQYF.

The chain uses TRBV29-1 and TRBJ2-3; 10 nucleotides line up with TRBD2. Germline V lookup: CDR1 SQVTM, CDR2 ANQGSEA. V was clipped by 4 bases and J by 7 bases; unmatched bases: 5. This CDR3 has 13 residues. The CDR3 DNA is TGCAGCGTTGGGCTAGCGGGAGTCTATACGCAGTATTTT. Translated: CSVGLAGVYTQYF.